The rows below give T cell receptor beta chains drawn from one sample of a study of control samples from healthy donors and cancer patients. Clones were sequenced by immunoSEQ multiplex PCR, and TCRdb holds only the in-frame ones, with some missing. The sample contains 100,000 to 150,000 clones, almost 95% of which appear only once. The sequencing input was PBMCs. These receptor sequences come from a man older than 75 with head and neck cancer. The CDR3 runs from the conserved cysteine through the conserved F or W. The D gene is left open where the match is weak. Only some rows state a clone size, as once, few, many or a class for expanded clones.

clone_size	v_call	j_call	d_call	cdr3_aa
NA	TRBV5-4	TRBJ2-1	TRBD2	CASSRRGLAVGEQFF
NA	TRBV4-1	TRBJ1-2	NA	CTSSQEQGINYGYTF
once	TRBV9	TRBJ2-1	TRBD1	CASSVAFAISGTGAYNEQFF
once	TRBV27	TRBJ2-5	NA	CASSLSPLDRGETQYF
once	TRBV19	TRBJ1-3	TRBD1	CASSPRDAGQETSGNTIYF
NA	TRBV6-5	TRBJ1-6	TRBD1	CASSPWTGLNSPLHF
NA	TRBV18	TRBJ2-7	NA	CASSLFQGSEQYF
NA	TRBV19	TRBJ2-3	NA	CASNPRLADTQYF
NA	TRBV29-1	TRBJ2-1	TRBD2	CSVVSSGRAPEQFF
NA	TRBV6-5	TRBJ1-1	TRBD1	CASRIQGGNTEAFF
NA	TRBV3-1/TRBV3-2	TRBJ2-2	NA	CASSQGGPNTGELFF
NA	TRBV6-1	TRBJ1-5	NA	CASSEARRVVYSNQPQHF
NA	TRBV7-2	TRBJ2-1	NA	CASSLEGGGEQFF
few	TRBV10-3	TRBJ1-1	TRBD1	CAISETPAGGGTEAFF
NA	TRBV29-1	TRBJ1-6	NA	CSVRFTGDPNSPLHF
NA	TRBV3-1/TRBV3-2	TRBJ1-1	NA	CASSQRRTEAFF
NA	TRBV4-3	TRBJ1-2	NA	CASSRTANYGYTF
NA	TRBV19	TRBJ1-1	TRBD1	CASSTLTGWNTEAFF
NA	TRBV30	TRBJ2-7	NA	CAWSDQGPREQYF
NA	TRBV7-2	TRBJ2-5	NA	CASSLNGPGETQYF
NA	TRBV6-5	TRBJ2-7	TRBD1	CASRHRGGYEQYF
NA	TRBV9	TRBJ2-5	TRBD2	CASSAGLAAGAQYF
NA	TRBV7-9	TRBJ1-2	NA	CASSFEAPRANYGYTF
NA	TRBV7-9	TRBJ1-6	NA	CASSRNNSPLHF
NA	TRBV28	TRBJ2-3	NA	CASSSNMDTQYF
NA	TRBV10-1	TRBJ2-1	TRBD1	CASSLTTGQGLTEQFF
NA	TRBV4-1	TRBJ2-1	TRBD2	CASSLFPGLAGGYNEQFF
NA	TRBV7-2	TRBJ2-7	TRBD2	CASSSSGLSYEQYF
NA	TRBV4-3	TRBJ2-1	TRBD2	CASSPFAGGHNEQFF
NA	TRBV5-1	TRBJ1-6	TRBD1	CASSPGQGAAISPLHF
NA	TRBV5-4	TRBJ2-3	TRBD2	CASSKLAGGTDTQYF
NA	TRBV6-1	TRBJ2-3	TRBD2	CASSAASGSSTDTQYF
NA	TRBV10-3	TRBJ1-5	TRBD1	CAISESPGTGAQHF
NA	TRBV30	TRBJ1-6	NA	CAWSSGGSPLHF
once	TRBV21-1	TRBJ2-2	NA	CASSKGAGSGTGELFF
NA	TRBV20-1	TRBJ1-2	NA	CSARVGYGYTF
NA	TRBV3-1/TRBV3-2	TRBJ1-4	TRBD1	CASSQRQGYEKLFF
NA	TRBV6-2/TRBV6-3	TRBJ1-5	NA	CASSSGGSNQPQHF
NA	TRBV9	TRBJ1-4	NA	CASSLRGAIDEKLFF
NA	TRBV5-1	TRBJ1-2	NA	CASSSLTLGAHYGYTF
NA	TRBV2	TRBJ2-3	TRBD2	CASSEGPSGGVYTQYF
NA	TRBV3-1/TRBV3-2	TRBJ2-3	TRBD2	CASSQEHAGGRNTQYF